The 31 T cell receptor beta chains given below trace back to one sample, sequenced in a study of blood T cell repertoires in COVID-19. The protocol was immunoSEQ multiplex PCR, while the TCRdb copy is restricted to in-frame clones and leaves out a portion. Of 250,000 to 400,000 clones detected, approximately 90% appear once; the ten largest clones hold 1.5% to 2%. The material sequenced was peripheral blood. These receptors all come from a woman aged 30 to 39 with COVID-19, enrolled during active disease.

The genes are TRBV19 and TRBJ1-2, with TRBD1 identical over 7 bases. Trimming removed 5 bases from V and 2 bases from J; junction bases left unmatched: 11. The CDR3 covers 16 residues. Germline V lookup: CDR1 LNHDA, CDR2 SQIVND (reference sequence). The CDR3 DNA reads as TGTGCCAGTAGTTTCCCCCAGGGGGTAAGGAACTATGGCTACACCTTC. The encoded protein is CASSFPQGVRNYGYTF.

The V call is TRBV5-4, the J call TRBJ1-1, with 7 nucleotides matching TRBD1. The germline CDR1 and CDR2 sequences are SGHNT and YYREEE (reference sequence). CDR3 size: 15 residues. V dropped 3 bases and J dropped 0; count of bases not matched to a gene: 5. This CDR3 is CASSSGQFMNTEAFF. The CDR3 DNA reads TGTGCCAGCAGCTCGGGACAGTTCATGAACACTGAAGCTTTCTTT.

The V and J genes are TRBV7-9 and TRBJ1-2; 9 bases fit TRBD1. CDR1 is SEHNR and CDR2 is FQNEAQ in the germline V gene (reference sequence). This CDR3 is 13 amino acids long. J gave up 8 bases and V 2 bases, and 3 bases lay outside the gene matches. The CDR3, as DNA: TGTGCCAGCAGCTTACGACAGGGGGAAGGCTACACCTTC. As protein: CASSLRQGEGYTF.

The V and J genes are TRBV24-1 and TRBJ2-1; 10 positions match TRBD2. This CDR3 is built from 16 residues. Germline lookup yields CDR1 KGHDR and CDR2 SFDVKD. V was clipped by 4 bases and J by 3 bases; unmatched bases: 5. In nucleotides, the CDR3 is TGTGCCACCAGTGACCCCAAGCGGGGGGGCTACAATGAGCAGTTCTTC. It codes for CATSDPKRGGYNEQFF.

This rearrangement joins TRBV6-6 to TRBJ1-4; a weak D match, TRBD1 (6 bases). CDR1 is MNHNY and CDR2 is SVGAGI in the germline V gene (reference sequence). Trimming shortened V by 1 base and J by 4 bases, and 13 bases separated the two germline ends. This CDR3 has 16 residues. The DNA for the CDR3 is TGTGCCAGCAGTTACTTCCAGGGGAGTATTAATGAAAAACTGTTTTTT. This translates into CASSYFQGSINEKLFF.

This chain uses TRBV6-5 with TRBJ2-2; 11 nucleotides line up with TRBD1. This CDR3 spans 15 amino acids. With V trimmed by 6 bases and J by 6 bases, 6 bases remained unmatched. In germline, CDR1 is MNHEY, CDR2 SVGAGI. The CDR3 is CASRAGTGGSGELFF. Here the CDR3 DNA reads TGTGCCAGCAGGGCCGGGACAGGGGGGTCCGGGGAGCTGTTTTTT.

The rearrangement links TRBV11-2 to TRBJ1-1, with 7 bases matching TRBD1. With V trimmed by 5 bases and J by 6 bases, 6 bases remained unmatched. Germline loops: CDR1 SGHAT, CDR2 FQNNGV. The CDR3 contains 13 residues. The CDR3 coding sequence is TGTGCCAGCAGCACACAGGGGCTTGCTGAAGCTTTCTTT. The encoded protein is CASSTQGLAEAFF.

The rearrangement joins TRBV12-5 to TRBJ1-3; D is perhaps TRBD1 (5 bases). Germline V gene lookup returns CDR1 LGHNT and CDR2 FRNRAP. V shed 8 bases and J shed 0 bases, with 14 bases lying between them. This CDR3 comprises 15 residues. CDR3 bases: TGTGCTAGTCGACAAACAGGCCTCTCTGGAAACACCATATATTTT. This sequence encodes CASRQTGLSGNTIYF.

The chain combines TRBV7-9 with TRBJ1-6; the match to TRBD1 covers 9 bases. Trimming at V came to 5 bases and at J to 7 bases, leaving 6 bases not matched to a gene. The CDR3 is 15 residues long. Looked up from germline, CDR1 is SEHNR and CDR2 is FQNEAQ (reference sequence). Here the CDR3 DNA reads TGTGCCAGCAGCGGACAGGGGACAGGGAATTCACCCCTCCACTTT. It yields the protein CASSGQGTGNSPLHF.

The J gene is TRBJ1-5, the V gene TRBV10-2, with 9 bases lining up with TRBD1. The germline V gene has CDR1 WSHSY and CDR2 SAAADI. This CDR3 contains 15 residues. V shed 6 bases, J shed 5 bases, and the junction held 8 bases outside the gene matches. CDR3 sequence: CASRAGTGRDQPQHF. CDR3 nucleotides: TGCGCCAGCAGGGCCGGGACAGGGCGGGATCAGCCCCAGCATTTT.

The chain uses TRBV5-1 and TRBJ1-1; D is possibly TRBD1 (5 bases). Looked up from germline, CDR1 is SGHRS and CDR2 is YFSETQ. V lost 4 bases and J lost 1, with 14 bases in between. This CDR3 region has 15 residues. The CDR3: CASSADRTRNTEAFF. In DNA form, the CDR3 reads TGCGCCAGCAGCGCCGACAGAACCAGGAACACTGAAGCTTTCTTT.

The gene calls are TRBV19 and TRBJ1-2; TRBD1 matches at 7 bases. V dropped 5 bases and J dropped 4; count of bases not matched to a gene: 7. Germline V gives CDR1 LNHDA, CDR2 SQIVND (reference sequence). The CDR3 runs to 14 residues. CDR3 in DNA: TGTGCCAGTAGTGTCGACAGGGACTTCTATGGCTACACCTTC. Amino acids: CASSVDRDFYGYTF.

The chain uses TRBV4-3 and TRBJ2-3; TRBD2 aligns across 9 bases. The germline gives CDR1 LGHNA, CDR2 YSLEER. This CDR3 comprises 17 residues. V was clipped by 1 base and J by 3 bases; unmatched bases: 8. CDR3 residues: CASSQAVERGVTDTQYF. The CDR3 coding sequence is TGCGCCAGCAGCCAAGCGGTAGAGCGGGGGGTAACAGATACGCAGTATTTT.

This chain uses TRBV9 with TRBJ2-3; D might be TRBD1 (5 bases). The CDR3 totals 14 residues. Germline V gives CDR1 SGDLS, CDR2 YYNGEE. Trimming took off 6 bases at V and 5 bases at J, with 16 bases between the two ends. The CDR3 bases are TGTGCCAGCACAAGACCAAACACAGGAGATACGCAGTATTTT. This gives the protein CASTRPNTGDTQYF.

This chain connects TRBV3-1 (or the pseudogene TRBV3-2) to TRBJ1-3; the match to TRBD1 covers 9 bases. The J segment lost 0 bases and the V segment lost 4 bases, leaving 1 base of the junction unmatched. Germline V gene sequence: CDR1 LGHDT, CDR2 YNNKEL (reference sequence). The CDR3 has 15 amino acids. CDR3 residues: CASSRDRDSGNTIYF. CDR3 sequence (DNA): TGTGCCAGCAGCCGGGACAGGGACTCTGGAAACACCATATATTTT.

V gene TRBV7-2 combines with J gene TRBJ2-1; 8 bases match TRBD1. V lost 2 bases to trimming and J lost 0 bases; unmatched junction nucleotides: 9. Germline assignment: CDR1 SGHTA and CDR2 FQGNSA. CDR3 length equals 18 residues. The CDR3 here is CASSLRTGFESSYNEQFF. The CDR3 nucleotides read TGTGCCAGCAGCTTAAGGACAGGGTTCGAAAGCTCCTACAATGAGCAGTTCTTC. The entire variable domain, with the rest obtained from reference TRBV7-2 and TRBJ2-1, is as follows: GAGVSQSPSNKVTEKGKDVELRCDPISGHTALYWYRQSLGQGLEFLIYFQGNSAPDKSGLPSDRFSAERTGGSVSTLTIQRTQQEDSAVYLCASSLRTGFESSYNEQFFGPGTRLTVL.

The V call is TRBV19, the J call TRBJ2-1; TRBD1 matches 8 bases. J was trimmed by 4 bases and V by 7 bases; bases with no gene match: 9. The CDR3 totals 15 residues. CDR1 and CDR2 from the germline V gene are LNHDA and SQIVND (reference sequence). DNA for the CDR3: TGTGCCAGTACGTCTGGTCGACAGGGGTACAATGAGCAGTTCTTC. Residues: CASTSGRQGYNEQFF.

For this clone: No DNA is shown, since the ends of the CDR3 on it are uncertain; the CDR3 is the one TCRdb lists. The rearrangement links TRBV28 to TRBJ1-4. The CDR3 spans 13 amino acids, including both terminal residues. Looked up from germline, CDR1 is MDHEN and CDR2 is SYDVKM. The chain's CDR3 is CASSSAPGEKLFF.

This clone showed up just once. The chain joins TRBV19 to TRBJ2-1; tentatively, D is TRBD2 (6 bases). The CDR3 runs to 14 residues. Deletions cut 8 bases from V and 3 bases from J, with 14 bases between. CDR1 LNHDA and CDR2 SQIVND come from the germline V gene (reference sequence). CDR3: CASGFGGGYNEQFF. The CDR3 DNA reads as TGTGCCAGTGGTTTCGGGGGAGGCTACAATGAGCAGTTCTTC.

The chain couples TRBV30 to TRBJ1-5, with D perhaps matching TRBD1 (6 bases). Germline V lookup: CDR1 GTSNPN, CDR2 SVGIG (reference sequence). The V end lost 2 bases, the J end lost 6 bases, and 11 bases lay between the germline ends. The CDR3 covers 13 residues. Here the CDR3 DNA reads TGTGCCTGGAGTACTCAGGGGCGTCAGCCCCAGCATTTT. Residues: CAWSTQGRQPQHF.

This chain connects TRBV7-2 to TRBJ1-5; 7 positions agree with TRBD1. CDR1 is SGHTA and CDR2 is FQGNSA in the germline V gene. V trimming: 5 bases; J trimming: 0 bases; junction bases outside the gene matches: 7. This CDR3 spans 16 amino acids. This CDR3 reads CASSLGTVNSNQPQHF. In DNA, the CDR3 is TGTGCCAGCAGCCTCGGGACAGTAAATAGCAATCAGCCCCAGCATTTT.

This clone has only a few counts. The chain has TRBV4-3 and TRBJ1-1; TRBD1 might be the D (6 bases). Trimming stripped 0 bases from V and 7 bases from J, with 15 bases between. CDR1 and CDR2 from the germline V gene are LGHNA and YSLEER. The CDR3 length is 15 residues. The CDR3 region has the DNA TGCGCCAGCAGCCAAGAGGCTAAGGAGACAGGTGAAGCTTTCTTT. As protein: CASSQEAKETGEAFF.

The chain has TRBV19 and TRBJ1-1; D is uncertain. Germline loops: CDR1 LNHDA, CDR2 SQIVND (reference sequence). V lost 7 bases and J 3 bases, leaving 12 bases between the germline ends. The CDR3 runs to 13 residues. The CDR3, as DNA: TGTGCCAGTAATCTCCGCGGTTACACTGAAGCTTTCTTT. This codes for CASNLRGYTEAFF.

On this clone: This same CDR3 is encoded by further DNA sequences in the sample. The CDR3 protein is CASSQDRSTEAFF. The CDR3, as DNA: TGCGCCAGCAGCCAAGACCGGTCGACTGAAGCTTTCTTT. The chain joins TRBV4-3 to TRBJ1-1; D not certain. The length of the CDR3 is 13 residues. The V and J ends lost 0 bases and 5 bases respectively, with 7 bases between them. The V gene's germline CDR1 is LGHNA and CDR2 YSLEER.

The chain is built from TRBV11-2 and TRBJ1-1; maybe TRBD1 (6 bases). CDR1 is SGHAT and CDR2 is FQNNGV in the germline V gene. The V end was cut by 1 base, the J end by 5 bases, with 8 bases between. CDR3 size: 13 residues. The CDR3: CASSLGTVTEAFF. The DNA of the CDR3 is TGTGCCAGCAGCTTAGGGACAGTTACTGAAGCTTTCTTT.

CDR3 DNA: TGTGCCAGCAGTTACGGGGGGAGGGCTCGGACTGAAGCTTTCTTT. Its translation: CASSYGGRARTEAFF. The chain uses TRBV6-5 and TRBJ1-1, with TRBD1 as a possible D gene (5 bases). Germline CDR1 is MNHEY and CDR2 is SVGAGI. Trimming removed 2 bases at V and 5 bases at J, with 15 bases between. This CDR3 comprises 15 residues.

The chain uses TRBV5-4 and TRBJ2-3; 10 bases are shared with TRBD2. Losses at the gene ends were 2 bases for V and 0 bases for J; bases not matched to a gene: 6. The CDR3 sequence is 17 residues long. The V gene's germline CDR1 is SGHNT and CDR2 YYREEE (reference sequence). The chain's CDR3 is CASSLLLAGESTDTQYF. CDR3 in DNA: TGTGCCAGCAGCTTACTTCTAGCGGGGGAGAGCACAGATACGCAGTATTTT. The full variable domain, with the rest looked up from reference TRBV5-4 and TRBJ2-3, is ETGVTQSPTHLIKTRGQQVTLRCSSQSGHNTVSWYQQALGQGPQFIFQYYREEENGRGNFPPRFSGLQFPNYSSELNVNALELDDSALYLCASSLLLAGESTDTQYFGPGTRLTVL.

This clone has only a few counts. This sequence joins TRBV24-1 and TRBJ2-7; TRBD2 agrees at 12 bases. This CDR3 is built from 14 residues. CDR1 and CDR2 (germline): KGHDR, SFDVKD. The trim removed 1 base at V and 11 bases at J, leaving 5 bases unmatched. The DNA for the CDR3 is TGTGCCACCAGTGATTTTGAGACTAGCGGGGGTAAGTACGTC. Protein sequence: CATSDFETSGGKYV.

This clone was seen just once. The CDR3 loop is CASRSGDRDSPLHF. The CDR3, as DNA: TGTGCCAGCAGGTCCGGAGACAGGGATTCACCCCTCCACTTT. V and J are TRBV28 and TRBJ1-6; 7 bases fit TRBD1. The germline CDR1 and CDR2 sequences are MDHEN and SYDVKM. The CDR3 is 14 residues long. V lost 6 bases, J lost 8 bases, and 7 bases stayed unmatched.

The chain joins TRBV15 to TRBJ2-3; D gene uncertain. The length of the CDR3 is 14 residues. Germline assignment: CDR1 LNHNV and CDR2 YYDKDF (reference sequence). The ends were cut back, 0 bases at V and 1 base at J, with 5 bases in the middle. The CDR3 DNA is TGTGCCACCAGCAGAGATTTAGGCACAGATACGCAGTATTTT. It translates to CATSRDLGTDTQYF.

The V gene is TRBV5-1, the J gene TRBJ1-2, with D possibly matching TRBD1 (6 bases). CDR3 length: 16 residues. CDR1 is SGHRS, CDR2 YFSETQ, per germline. Trimming stripped 0 bases from V and 4 bases from J, with 16 bases between. The CDR3 DNA reads TGCGCCAGCAGCTTGGTGGCAGGGGATAACCGCTATGGCTACACCTTC. Protein: CASSLVAGDNRYGYTF.